A selection of T cell receptor beta chains follows, all from one sample in a study of blood T cell repertoires in COVID-19. Assay used: immunoSEQ multiplex PCR; TCRdb lists only in-frame clones, some missing. The data hold 400,000 or so clones, with roughly nine tenths observed a single time. The sequenced sample was PBMCs or T cells enriched from blood (not recorded which). These receptors were collected from a man aged 25 to 40 who had recovered from COVID-19. Each CDR3 is given with its conserved first and last residue. A D gene is named only where the DNA matches it firmly. Size tells how often a clone was seen (once, few, many) or the class of an expanded clone, and some rows leave it out.

size	D	V	J	CDR3	DNA
NA	NA	TRBV5-4	TRBJ2-1	CASSNSESSYNEQFF	TGTGCCAGCAGCAATAGCGAAAGCTCCTACAATGAGCAGTTCTTC
NA	TRBD2	TRBV11-2	TRBJ2-7	CASSQLAGAREQYF	TGTGCCAGCAGCCAACTAGCGGGAGCTCGCGAGCAGTACTTC
once	NA	TRBV5-1	TRBJ2-3	CASSRDSSRTDTQYF	TGCGCCAGCAGCCGGGACTCAAGCCGCACAGATACGCAGTATTTT
NA	NA	TRBV28	TRBJ1-5	CASSQDRDNQPQHF	TGTGCCAGCAGTCAGGACAGAGATAATCAGCCCCAGCATTTT
NA	NA	TRBV7-9	TRBJ2-5	CASSLLSGETQYF	TGTGCCAGCAGCTTACTTAGTGGAGAGACCCAGTACTTC
once	NA	TRBV28	TRBJ2-7	CASSYRAGKAYEQYF	TGTGCCAGCAGCTATCGGGCGGGGAAGGCCTACGAGCAGTACTTC
NA	NA	TRBV2	TRBJ2-4	CASRPQTALKNIQYF	TGTGCCAGCAGGCCACAGACAGCGCTCAAAAACATTCAGTACTTC
once	TRBD1	TRBV2	TRBJ2-5	CASRVDRGRETQYF	TGTGCCAGCAGGGTGGACAGGGGGCGCGAGACCCAGTACTTC
NA	TRBD1	TRBV7-2	TRBJ1-2	CASSLAGWGQGSVGYTF	TGTGCCAGCAGCTTAGCGGGTTGGGGACAGGGTTCTGTGGGCTACACCTTC
NA	TRBD1	TRBV18	TRBJ1-2	CASSRTGGTNYGYTF	TGTGCCAGCTCACGGACAGGCGGTACTAACTATGGCTACACCTTC
NA	TRBD1	TRBV10-3	TRBJ1-4	CAISDFDRDNEKLFF	TGTGCCATCAGTGATTTCGACAGGGATAATGAAAAACTGTTTTTT
NA	NA	TRBV28	TRBJ2-7	CASSGQGRLLYF	TGTGCCAGCAGTGGCCAGGGTAGACTTCTGTACTTC
NA	NA	TRBV28	TRBJ1-2	CASTGYYGYTF	TGTGCCAGCACCGGTTACTATGGCTACACCTTC
NA	TRBD1	TRBV28	TRBJ1-2	CASKRQGRYGYTF	TGTGCCAGCAAGCGACAGGGACGGTATGGCTACACCTTC
few	NA	TRBV27	TRBJ2-3	CASLAQDTQYF	TGTGCCAGTTTAGCGCAGGATACGCAGTATTTT
NA	NA	TRBV18	TRBJ2-7	CASSRQGGSYEQYF	TGTGCCAGCTCACGGCAGGGGGGCTCCTACGAGCAGTACTTC
NA	NA	TRBV6-4	TRBJ1-1	CASSASATGYTEAFF	TGTGCCAGCAGCGCATCGGCTACGGGGTACACTGAAGCTTTCTTT
NA	TRBD2	TRBV6-5	TRBJ2-7	CASSWGGPQREQYF	TGTGCCAGCAGTTGGGGAGGGCCCCAAAGGGAGCAGTACTTC
NA	TRBD2	TRBV5-1	TRBJ2-1	CASSLFPASGRSYNEQFF	TGCGCCAGCAGCTTGTTCCCGGCTAGCGGGAGGTCATACAATGAGCAGTTCTTC
once	TRBD1	TRBV13	TRBJ2-7	CASSLDRVHEQYF	TGTGCCAGCAGCTTGGACAGGGTCCACGAGCAGTACTTC
NA	TRBD2	TRBV11-2	TRBJ2-3	CASSLLPKAGLTDTQYF	TGTGCCAGCAGCCTCCTCCCTAAAGCGGGACTCACAGATACGCAGTATTTT
NA	NA	TRBV28	TRBJ2-7	CASSESTTYEQYF	TGTGCCAGCAGTGAATCAACTACTTACGAGCAGTACTTC
NA	NA	TRBV18	TRBJ2-7	CASSPKTTTAYEQYF	TGTGCCAGCTCACCAAAGACTACCACGGCGTACGAGCAGTACTTC
NA	NA	TRBV7-9	TRBJ2-3	CASSLNQVIDTQYF	TGTGCCAGCAGCTTAAACCAGGTGATAGATACGCAGTATTTT
NA	TRBD1	TRBV19	TRBJ2-7	CASSAGQGANEQYF	TGTGCCAGTAGTGCGGGACAGGGGGCGAACGAGCAGTACTTC
NA	TRBD1	TRBV2	TRBJ1-2	CASSEAGDSLGGYTF	TGTGCCAGCAGTGAAGCGGGGGACAGCCTGGGAGGCTACACCTTC
NA	TRBD1	TRBV19	TRBJ2-7	CASAWGTGGDEQYF	TGTGCCAGTGCCTGGGGGACAGGGGGGGACGAGCAGTACTTC
NA	NA	TRBV11-2	TRBJ1-1	CASSLSPNTEAFF	TGTGCCAGCAGCTTAAGCCCGAACACTGAAGCTTTCTTT
NA	TRBD1	TRBV5-1	TRBJ2-2	CASSSWDRGSGELFF	TGCGCCAGCAGCTCCTGGGACAGGGGGTCCGGGGAGCTGTTTTTT